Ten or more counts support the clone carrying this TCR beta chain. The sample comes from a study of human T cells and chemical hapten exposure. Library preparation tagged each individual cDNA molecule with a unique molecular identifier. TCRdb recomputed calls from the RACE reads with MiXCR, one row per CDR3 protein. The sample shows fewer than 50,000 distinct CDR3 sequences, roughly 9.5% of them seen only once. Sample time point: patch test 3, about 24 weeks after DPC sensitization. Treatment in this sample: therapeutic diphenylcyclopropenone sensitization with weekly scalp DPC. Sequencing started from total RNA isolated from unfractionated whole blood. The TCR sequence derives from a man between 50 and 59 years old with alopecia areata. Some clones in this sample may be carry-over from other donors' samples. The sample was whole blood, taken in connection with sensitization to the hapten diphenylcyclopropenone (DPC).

DNA of the CDR3: TGTGCCAGCAGCTTAATAGCGTCGGGGACCCTAGCCAAAAACATTCAGTACTTC. Translated: CASSLIASGTLAKNIQYF. The rearrangement joins TRBV11-2 to TRBJ2-4; D is tentatively TRBD1 or TRBD2 (5 bases each). The CDR3 is 18 amino acids. The V end lost 2 bases, the J end lost 0 bases, and 17 bases lay between the germline ends. Germline assignment: CDR1 SGHAT and CDR2 FQNNGV.